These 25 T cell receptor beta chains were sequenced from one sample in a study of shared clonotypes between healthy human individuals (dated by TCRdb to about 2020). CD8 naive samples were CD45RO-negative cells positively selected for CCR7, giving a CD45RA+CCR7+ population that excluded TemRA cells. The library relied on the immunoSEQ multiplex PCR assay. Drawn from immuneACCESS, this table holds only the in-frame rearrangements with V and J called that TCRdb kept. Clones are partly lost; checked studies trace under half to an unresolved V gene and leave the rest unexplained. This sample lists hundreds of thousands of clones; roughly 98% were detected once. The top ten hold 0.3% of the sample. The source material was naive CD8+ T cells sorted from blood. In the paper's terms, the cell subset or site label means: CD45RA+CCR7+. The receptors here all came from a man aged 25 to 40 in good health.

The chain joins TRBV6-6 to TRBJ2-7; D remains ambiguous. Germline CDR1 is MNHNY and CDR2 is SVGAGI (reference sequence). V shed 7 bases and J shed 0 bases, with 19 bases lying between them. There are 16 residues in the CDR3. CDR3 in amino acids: CASIHGIRRNSYEQYF. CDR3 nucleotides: TGTGCCAGCATCCACGGAATTCGACGGAACTCCTACGAGCAGTACTTC.

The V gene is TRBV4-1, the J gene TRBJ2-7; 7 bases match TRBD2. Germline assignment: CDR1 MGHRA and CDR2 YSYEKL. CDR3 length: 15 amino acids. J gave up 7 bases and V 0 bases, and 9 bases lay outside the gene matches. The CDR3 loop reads CASSQDGGSAEEQYF. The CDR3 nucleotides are TGCGCCAGCAGCCAAGACGGCGGGAGTGCGGAAGAGCAGTACTTC.

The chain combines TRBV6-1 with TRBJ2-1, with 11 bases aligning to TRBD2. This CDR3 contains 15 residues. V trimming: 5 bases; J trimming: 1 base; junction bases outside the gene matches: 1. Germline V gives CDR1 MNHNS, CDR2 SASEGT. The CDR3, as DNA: TGTGCCAGCAGTACTAGCGGGAGATCCTACAATGAGCAGTTCTTC. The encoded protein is CASSTSGRSYNEQFF.

CDR3 coding DNA: TGTGCCAGCAGCTTAGAGGACGGTGGGGGAGCATATGAGCAGTTCTTC. Translation: CASSLEDGGGAYEQFF. The chain has TRBV11-2 and TRBJ2-1; TRBD1 or TRBD2 may be the D gene (5 bases each). The V and J ends lost 0 bases and 8 bases respectively, with 17 bases between them. The germline CDR1 and CDR2 sequences are SGHAT and FQNNGV. CDR3 length: 16 residues.

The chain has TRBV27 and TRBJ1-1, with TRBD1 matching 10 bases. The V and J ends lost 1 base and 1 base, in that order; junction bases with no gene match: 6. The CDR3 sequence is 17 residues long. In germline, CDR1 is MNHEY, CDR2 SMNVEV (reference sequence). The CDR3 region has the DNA TGTGCCAGCAGTTTATTCGGGGGACAGGGGCAGAACACTGAAGCTTTCTTT. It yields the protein CASSLFGGQGQNTEAFF.

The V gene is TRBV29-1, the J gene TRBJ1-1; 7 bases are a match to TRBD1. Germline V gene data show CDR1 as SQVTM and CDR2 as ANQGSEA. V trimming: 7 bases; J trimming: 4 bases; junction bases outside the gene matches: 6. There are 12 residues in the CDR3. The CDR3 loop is CSAGRQGTEAFF. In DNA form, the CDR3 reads TGCAGCGCCGGTAGACAGGGCACTGAAGCTTTCTTT. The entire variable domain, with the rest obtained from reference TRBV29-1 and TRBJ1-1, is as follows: SAVISQKPSRDICQRGTSLTIQCQVDSQVTMMFWYRQQPGQSLTLIATANQGSEATYESGFVIDKFPISRPNLTFSTLTVSNMSPEDSSIYLCSAGRQGTEAFFGQGTRLTVV.

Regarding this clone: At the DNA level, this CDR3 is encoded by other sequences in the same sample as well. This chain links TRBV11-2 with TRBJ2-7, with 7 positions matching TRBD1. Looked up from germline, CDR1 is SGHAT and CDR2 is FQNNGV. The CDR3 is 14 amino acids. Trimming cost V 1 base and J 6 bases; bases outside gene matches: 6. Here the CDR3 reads CASSLGQGSSEQYF. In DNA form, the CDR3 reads TGTGCCAGCAGCTTAGGACAGGGATCCAGCGAGCAGTACTTC.

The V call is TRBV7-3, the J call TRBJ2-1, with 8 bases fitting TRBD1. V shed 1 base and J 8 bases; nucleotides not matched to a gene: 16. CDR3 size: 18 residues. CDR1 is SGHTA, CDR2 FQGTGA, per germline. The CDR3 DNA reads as TGTGCCAGCAGCTTAAATGAGGTTGGGCAGGGGGCTGGAGATGAGCAGTTCTTC. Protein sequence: CASSLNEVGQGAGDEQFF.

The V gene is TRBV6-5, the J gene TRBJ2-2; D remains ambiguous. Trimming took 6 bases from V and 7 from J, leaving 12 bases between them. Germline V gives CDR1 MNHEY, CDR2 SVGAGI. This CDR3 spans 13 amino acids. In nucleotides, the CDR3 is TGTGCCAGCAGCCGATTTAGGGACGGGGAGCTGTTTTTT. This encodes CASSRFRDGELFF.

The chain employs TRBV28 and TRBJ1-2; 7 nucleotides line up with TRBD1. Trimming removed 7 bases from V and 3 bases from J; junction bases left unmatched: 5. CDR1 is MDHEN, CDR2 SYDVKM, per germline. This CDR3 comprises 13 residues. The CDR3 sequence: CASKAGGDYGYTF. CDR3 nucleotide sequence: TGTGCCAGCAAGGCAGGGGGGGACTATGGCTACACCTTC.

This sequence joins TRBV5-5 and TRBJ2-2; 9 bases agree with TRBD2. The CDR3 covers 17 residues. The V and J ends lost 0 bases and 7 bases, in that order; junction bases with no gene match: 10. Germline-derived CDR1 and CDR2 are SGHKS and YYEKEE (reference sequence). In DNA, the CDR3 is TGTGCCAGCAGCTTGGCCGGAGCGGGAGGTTTGGTCGGGGAGCTGTTTTTT. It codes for CASSLAGAGGLVGELFF.

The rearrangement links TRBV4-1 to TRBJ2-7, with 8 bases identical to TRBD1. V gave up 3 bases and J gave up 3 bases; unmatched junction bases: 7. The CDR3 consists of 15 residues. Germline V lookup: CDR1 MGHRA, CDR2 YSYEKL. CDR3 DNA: TGCGCCAGCAGCCACGCTACAGGGGGAGGCTACGAGCAGTACTTC. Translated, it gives CASSHATGGGYEQYF.

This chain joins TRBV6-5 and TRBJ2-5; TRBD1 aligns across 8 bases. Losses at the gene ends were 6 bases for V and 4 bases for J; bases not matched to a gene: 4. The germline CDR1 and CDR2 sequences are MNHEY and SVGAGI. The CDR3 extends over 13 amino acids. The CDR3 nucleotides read TGTGCCAGCAGCCGACAGGGGATAGAGACCCAGTACTTC. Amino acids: CASSRQGIETQYF.

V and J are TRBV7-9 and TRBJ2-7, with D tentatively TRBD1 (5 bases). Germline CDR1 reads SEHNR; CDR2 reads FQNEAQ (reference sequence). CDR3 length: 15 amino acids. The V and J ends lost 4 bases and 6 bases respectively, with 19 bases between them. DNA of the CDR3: TGTGCCAGCAGCTCAGCGAACAGGCCCTTGACCGAGCAGTACTTC. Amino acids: CASSSANRPLTEQYF.

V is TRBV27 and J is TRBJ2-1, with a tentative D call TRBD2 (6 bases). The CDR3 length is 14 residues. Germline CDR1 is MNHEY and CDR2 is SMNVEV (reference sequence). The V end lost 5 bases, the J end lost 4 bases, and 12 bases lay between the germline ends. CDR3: CASSRTSTYNEQFF. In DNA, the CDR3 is TGTGCCAGCAGTCGAACTAGCACATACAATGAGCAGTTCTTC.

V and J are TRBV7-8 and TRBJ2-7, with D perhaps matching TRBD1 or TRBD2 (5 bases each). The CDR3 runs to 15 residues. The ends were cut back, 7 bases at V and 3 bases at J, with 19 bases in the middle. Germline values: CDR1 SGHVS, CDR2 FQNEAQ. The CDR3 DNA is TGTGCCAGCACTCCCGTCTGGGGTGGGGGCTACGAGCAGTACTTC. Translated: CASTPVWGGGYEQYF.

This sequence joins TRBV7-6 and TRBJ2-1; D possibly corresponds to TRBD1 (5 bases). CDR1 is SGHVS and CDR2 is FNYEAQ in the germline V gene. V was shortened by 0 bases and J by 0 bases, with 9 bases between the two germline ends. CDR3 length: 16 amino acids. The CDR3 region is CASSLARDSSYNEQFF. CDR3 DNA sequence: TGTGCCAGCAGCTTAGCGAGAGACAGCTCCTACAATGAGCAGTTCTTC.

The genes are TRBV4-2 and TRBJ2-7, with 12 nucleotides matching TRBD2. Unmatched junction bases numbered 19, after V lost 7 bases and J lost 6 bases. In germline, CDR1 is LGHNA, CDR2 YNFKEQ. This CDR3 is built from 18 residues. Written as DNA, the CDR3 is TGTGCCAGCACCGCGACTAGCGGGAGTACCCAAGGTGTCGGCGAGCAGTACTTC. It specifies CASTATSGSTQGVGEQYF.

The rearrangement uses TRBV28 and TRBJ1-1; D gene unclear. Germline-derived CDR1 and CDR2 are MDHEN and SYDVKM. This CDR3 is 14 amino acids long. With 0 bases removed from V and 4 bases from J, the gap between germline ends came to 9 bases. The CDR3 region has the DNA TGTGCCAGCAGTTTATGGAATATGAGCACTGAAGCTTTCTTT. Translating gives CASSLWNMSTEAFF.

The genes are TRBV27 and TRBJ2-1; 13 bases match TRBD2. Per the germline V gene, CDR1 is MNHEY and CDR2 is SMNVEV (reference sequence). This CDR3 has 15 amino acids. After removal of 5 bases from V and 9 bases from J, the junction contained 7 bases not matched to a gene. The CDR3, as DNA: TGTGCCAGCAGTATTGGGACTAGCGGGATTACTGAGCAGTTCTTC. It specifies CASSIGTSGITEQFF.

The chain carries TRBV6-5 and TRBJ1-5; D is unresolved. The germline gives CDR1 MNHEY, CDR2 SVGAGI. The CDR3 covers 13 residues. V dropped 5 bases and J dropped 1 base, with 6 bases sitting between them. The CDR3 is CASSRLSNQPQHF. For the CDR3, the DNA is TGTGCCAGCAGTCGGTTGAGCAATCAGCCCCAGCATTTT.

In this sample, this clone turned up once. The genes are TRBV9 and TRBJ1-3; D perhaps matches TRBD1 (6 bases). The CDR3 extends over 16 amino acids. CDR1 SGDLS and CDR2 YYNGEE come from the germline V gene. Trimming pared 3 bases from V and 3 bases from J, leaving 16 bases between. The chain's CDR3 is CASSARMGGRGNTIYF. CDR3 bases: TGTGCCAGCAGCGCCCGCATGGGGGGGCGTGGAAACACCATATATTTT.

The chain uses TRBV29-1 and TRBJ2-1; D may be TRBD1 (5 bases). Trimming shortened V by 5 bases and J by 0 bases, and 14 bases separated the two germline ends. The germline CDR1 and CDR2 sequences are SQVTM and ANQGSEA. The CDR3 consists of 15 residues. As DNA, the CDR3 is TGCAGCGTTAAGGGTAGTGGGGCCTCCTACAATGAGCAGTTCTTC. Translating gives CSVKGSGASYNEQFF.

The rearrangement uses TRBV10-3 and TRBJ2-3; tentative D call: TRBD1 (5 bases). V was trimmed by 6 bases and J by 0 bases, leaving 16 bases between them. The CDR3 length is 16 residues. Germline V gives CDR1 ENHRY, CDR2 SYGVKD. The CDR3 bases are TGTGCCATCAGACAAGACATGGGGCCAAGCACAGATACGCAGTATTTT. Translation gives CAIRQDMGPSTDTQYF.

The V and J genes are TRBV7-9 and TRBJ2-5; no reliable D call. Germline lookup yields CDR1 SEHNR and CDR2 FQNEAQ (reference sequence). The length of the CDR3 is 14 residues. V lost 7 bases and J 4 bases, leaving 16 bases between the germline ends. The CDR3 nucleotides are TGTGCCAGCACCGTGATAAACAGCGCAGAGACCCAGTACTTC. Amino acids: CASTVINSAETQYF.